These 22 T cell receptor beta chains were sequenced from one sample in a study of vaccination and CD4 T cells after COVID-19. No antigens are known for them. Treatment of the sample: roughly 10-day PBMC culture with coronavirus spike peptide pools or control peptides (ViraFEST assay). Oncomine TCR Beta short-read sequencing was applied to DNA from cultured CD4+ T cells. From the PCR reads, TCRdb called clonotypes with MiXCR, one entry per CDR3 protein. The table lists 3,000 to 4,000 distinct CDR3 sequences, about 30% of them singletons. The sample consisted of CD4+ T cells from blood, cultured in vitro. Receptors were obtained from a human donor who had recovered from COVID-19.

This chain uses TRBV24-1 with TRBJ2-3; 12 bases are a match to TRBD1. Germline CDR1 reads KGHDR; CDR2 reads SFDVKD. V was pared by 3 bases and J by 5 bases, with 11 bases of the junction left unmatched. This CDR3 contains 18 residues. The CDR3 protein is CATSDGWGQGALRDTQYF. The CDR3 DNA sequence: TGTGCCACCAGTGATGGCTGGGGACAGGGGGCGCTCAGAGATACGCAGTATTTT.

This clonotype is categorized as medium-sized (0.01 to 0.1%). Here the CDR3 DNA reads TGTGCCAGCAGTGAAGGCAATCAGCCCCAGCATTTT. The encoded protein is CASSEGNQPQHF. The J gene is TRBJ1-5, the V gene TRBV6-1; D not certain. The germline V and J ends were trimmed by 1 base and 2 bases, with 0 bases remaining between them. Germline CDR1 and CDR2: MNHNS and SASEGT. The CDR3 has 12 residues.

As DNA, the CDR3 is TGTGCCACCAGTGATGAAACCGGGGAGCTGTTTTTT. Protein sequence: CATSDETGELFF. The chain joins TRBV24-1 to TRBJ2-2; D is unclear. This CDR3 comprises 12 residues. Germline loops: CDR1 KGHDR, CDR2 SFDVKD. V shed 3 bases and J shed 5 bases, with 3 bases lying between them.

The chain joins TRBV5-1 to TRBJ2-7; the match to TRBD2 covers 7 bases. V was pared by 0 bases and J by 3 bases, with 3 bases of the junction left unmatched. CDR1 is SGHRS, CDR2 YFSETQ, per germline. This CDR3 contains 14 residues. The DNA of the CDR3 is TGCGCCAGCAGCTTGGGGGGGGGATACTACGAGCAGTACTTC. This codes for CASSLGGGYYEQYF.

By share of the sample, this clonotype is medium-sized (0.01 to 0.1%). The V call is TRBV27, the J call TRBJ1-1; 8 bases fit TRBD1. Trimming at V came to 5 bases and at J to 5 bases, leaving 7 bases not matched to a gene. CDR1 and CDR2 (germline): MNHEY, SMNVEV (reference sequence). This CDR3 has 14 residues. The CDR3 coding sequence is TGTGCCAGCAGTCACCGACAGGGGAGGACTGAAGCTTTCTTT. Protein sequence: CASSHRQGRTEAFF.

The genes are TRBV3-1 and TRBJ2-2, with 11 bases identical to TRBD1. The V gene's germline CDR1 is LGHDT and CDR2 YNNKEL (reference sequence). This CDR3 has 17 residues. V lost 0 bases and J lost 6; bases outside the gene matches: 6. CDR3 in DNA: TGTGCCAGCAGCCAAGATGTCGGGACAGGGGGGGCCGGGGAGCTGTTTTTT. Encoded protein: CASSQDVGTGGAGELFF.

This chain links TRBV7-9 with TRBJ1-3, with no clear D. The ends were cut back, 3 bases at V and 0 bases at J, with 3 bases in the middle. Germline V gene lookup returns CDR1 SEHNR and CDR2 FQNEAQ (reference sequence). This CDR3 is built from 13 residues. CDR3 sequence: CASSLSSGNTIYF. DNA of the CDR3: TGTGCCAGCAGCTTGAGCTCTGGAAACACCATATATTTT.

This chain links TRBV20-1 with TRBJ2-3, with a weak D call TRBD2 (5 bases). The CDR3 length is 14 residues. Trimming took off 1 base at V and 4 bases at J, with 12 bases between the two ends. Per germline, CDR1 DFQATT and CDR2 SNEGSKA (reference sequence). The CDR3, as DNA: TGCAGTGCTAGAGGCTGGGGAGCGCCAGATACGCAGTATTTT. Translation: CSARGWGAPDTQYF.

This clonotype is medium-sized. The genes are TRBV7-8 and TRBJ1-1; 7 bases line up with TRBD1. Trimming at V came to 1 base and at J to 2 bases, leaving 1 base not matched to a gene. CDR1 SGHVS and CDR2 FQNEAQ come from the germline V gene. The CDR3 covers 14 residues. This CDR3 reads CASSLGQGNTEAFF. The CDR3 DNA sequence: TGTGCCAGCAGCTTAGGACAGGGCAACACTGAAGCTTTCTTT.

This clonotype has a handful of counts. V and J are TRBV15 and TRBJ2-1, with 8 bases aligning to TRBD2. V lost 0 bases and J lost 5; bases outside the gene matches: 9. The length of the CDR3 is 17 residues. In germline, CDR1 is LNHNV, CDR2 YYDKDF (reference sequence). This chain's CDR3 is CATSRDRSGVGDNEQFF. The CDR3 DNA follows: TGTGCCACCAGCAGAGATCGTAGCGGGGTCGGTGACAATGAGCAGTTCTTC.

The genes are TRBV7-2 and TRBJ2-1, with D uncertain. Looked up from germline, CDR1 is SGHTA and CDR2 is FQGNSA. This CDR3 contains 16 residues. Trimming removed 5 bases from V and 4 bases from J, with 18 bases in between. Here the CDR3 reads CASSPPDSRLYNEQFF. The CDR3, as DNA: TGTGCCAGCAGCCCGCCCGACTCGAGGTTGTACAATGAGCAGTTCTTC.

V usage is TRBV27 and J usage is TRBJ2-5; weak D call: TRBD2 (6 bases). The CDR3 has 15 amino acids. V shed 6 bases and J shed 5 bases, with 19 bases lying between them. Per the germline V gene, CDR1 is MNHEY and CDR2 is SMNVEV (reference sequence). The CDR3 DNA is TGTGCCAGCAGCCTCTATGGGGGGTCTGGGGAGACCCAGTACTTC. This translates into CASSLYGGSGETQYF.

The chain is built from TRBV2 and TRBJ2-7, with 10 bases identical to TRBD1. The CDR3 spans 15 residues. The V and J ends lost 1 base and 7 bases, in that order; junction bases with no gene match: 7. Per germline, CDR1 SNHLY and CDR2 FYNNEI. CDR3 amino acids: CASSEGGQGLGEQYF. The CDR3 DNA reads TGTGCCAGCAGTGAAGGGGGACAGGGGTTAGGAGAGCAGTACTTC.

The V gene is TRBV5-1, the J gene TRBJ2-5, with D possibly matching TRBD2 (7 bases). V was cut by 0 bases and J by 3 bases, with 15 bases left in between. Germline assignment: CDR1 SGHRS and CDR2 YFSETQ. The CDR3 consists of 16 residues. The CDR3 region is CASSLVGGGLEETQYF. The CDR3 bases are TGCGCCAGCAGCTTGGTAGGGGGGGGCCTCGAAGAGACCCAGTACTTC.

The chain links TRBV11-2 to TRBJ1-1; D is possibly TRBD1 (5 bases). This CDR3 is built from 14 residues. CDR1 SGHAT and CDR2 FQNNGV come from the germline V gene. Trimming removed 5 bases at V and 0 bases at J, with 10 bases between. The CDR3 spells CASSPGTVNTEAFF. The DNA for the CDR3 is TGTGCCAGCAGCCCCGGGACGGTGAACACTGAAGCTTTCTTT.

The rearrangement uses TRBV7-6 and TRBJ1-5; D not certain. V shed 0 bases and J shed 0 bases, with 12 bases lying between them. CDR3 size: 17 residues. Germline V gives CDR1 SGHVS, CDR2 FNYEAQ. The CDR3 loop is CASSLAGGRDSNQPQHF. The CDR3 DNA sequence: TGTGCCAGCAGCTTAGCAGGTGGGCGGGATAGCAATCAGCCCCAGCATTTT.

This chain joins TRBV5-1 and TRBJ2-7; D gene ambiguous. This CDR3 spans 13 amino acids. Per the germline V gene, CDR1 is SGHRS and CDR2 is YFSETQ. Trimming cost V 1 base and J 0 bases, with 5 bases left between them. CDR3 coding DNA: TGCGCCAGCAGCTTGACGGGCTCCTACGAGCAGTACTTC. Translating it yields CASSLTGSYEQYF.

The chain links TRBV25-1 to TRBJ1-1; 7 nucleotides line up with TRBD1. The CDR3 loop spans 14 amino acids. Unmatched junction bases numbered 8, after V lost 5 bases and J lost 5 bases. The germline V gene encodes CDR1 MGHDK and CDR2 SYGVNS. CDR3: CASSYTQGGTEAFF. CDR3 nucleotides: TGTGCCAGCAGTTATACTCAGGGGGGGACTGAAGCTTTCTTT.

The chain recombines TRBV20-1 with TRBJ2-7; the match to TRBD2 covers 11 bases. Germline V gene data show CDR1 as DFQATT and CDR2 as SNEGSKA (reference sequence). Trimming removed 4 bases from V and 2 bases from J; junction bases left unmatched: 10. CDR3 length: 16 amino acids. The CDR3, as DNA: TGCAGTGCTACACGGACTCTAGCGGGGGGAACCTACGAGCAGTACTTC. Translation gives CSATRTLAGGTYEQYF.

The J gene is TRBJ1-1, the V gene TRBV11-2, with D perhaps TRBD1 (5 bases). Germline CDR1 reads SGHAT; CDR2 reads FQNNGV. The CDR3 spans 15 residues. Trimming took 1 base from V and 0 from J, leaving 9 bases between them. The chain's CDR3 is CASSLAPGLNTEAFF. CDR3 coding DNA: TGTGCCAGCAGCTTAGCCCCGGGACTGAACACTGAAGCTTTCTTT. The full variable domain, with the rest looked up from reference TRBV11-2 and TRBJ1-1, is EAGVAQSPRYKIIEKRQSVAFWCNPISGHATLYWYQQILGQGPKLLIQFQNNGVVDDSQLPKDRFSAERLKGVDSTLKIQPAKLEDSAVYLCASSLAPGLNTEAFFGQGTRLTVV.

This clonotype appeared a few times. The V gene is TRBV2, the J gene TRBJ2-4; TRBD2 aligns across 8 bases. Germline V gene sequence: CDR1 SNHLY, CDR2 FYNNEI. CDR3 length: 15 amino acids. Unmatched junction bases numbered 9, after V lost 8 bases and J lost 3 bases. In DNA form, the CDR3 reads TGTGCCAGCCTAAGTGCGGGGGGTGTCAAAAACATTCAGTACTTC. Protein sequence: CASLSAGGVKNIQYF.

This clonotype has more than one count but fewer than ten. The CDR3 DNA reads as TGTGCCACCAGCAGAGATCAAGTGGGGAATGAGGAGACCCAGTACTTC. Amino acids: CATSRDQVGNEETQYF. This chain connects TRBV15 to TRBJ2-5, with no clear D. The CDR3 loop spans 16 amino acids. Germline CDR1 and CDR2: LNHNV and YYDKDF (reference sequence). Trimming removed 0 bases at V and 5 bases at J, with 16 bases between.